The T cell receptor beta chain under discussion was sequenced for a study of blood T cell repertoires in COVID-19. Some clones are missing from TCRdb's copy, which holds only in-frame ones; the method was immunoSEQ multiplex PCR. The data show 150,000 or so clones, about 88% seen once. Cohort allocation depended upon clinical history that participants reported. The sequenced material came from PBMCs or T cells enriched from blood (not recorded which). The clonotype comes from a woman in her forties or fifties who had recovered from COVID-19.

This CDR3 is CASSGRGTGPPEPQHF. The CDR3 DNA reads TGTGCCAGTAGTGGTCGGGGGACGGGACCGCCGGAGCCCCAGCATTTT. This chain joins TRBV19 and TRBJ1-5; D is perhaps TRBD1 (5 bases). V was clipped by 5 bases and J by 8 bases, with 22 bases between them. The CDR3 consists of 16 residues. Looked up from germline, CDR1 is LNHDA and CDR2 is SQIVND (reference sequence).